Listed here are 19 T cell receptor beta chains from one sample, sequenced in a study of lymphopenia after photon versus proton radiotherapy. Sequenced by immunoSEQ multiplex PCR; TCRdb stores in-frame clones only, minus some. The sample records around 23,000 clones, approximately 90% being singletons. Sample: peripheral blood, taken from a patient treated with photon-based radiotherapy. Receptor source: a man between 45 and 60 years old with gastric cancer.

The genes are TRBV29-1 and TRBJ2-1; 7 nucleotides align to TRBD2. After removal of 5 bases from V and 2 bases from J, the junction contained 6 bases not matched to a gene. Germline V gives CDR1 SQVTM, CDR2 ANQGSEA. The CDR3 is made up of 14 amino acids. The DNA for the CDR3 is TGCAGCGTTCAGCCGCGGGGGACCTACAATGAGCAGTTCTTC. Protein sequence: CSVQPRGTYNEQFF.

V gene TRBV7-3 combines with J gene TRBJ2-4; no clear D. Trimming stripped 3 bases from V and 8 bases from J, with 11 bases between. Germline CDR1 and CDR2: SGHTA and FQGTGA. CDR3 length: 13 amino acids. This CDR3 is CASSLSRLDIQYF. As DNA, the CDR3 is TGTGCCAGCAGCTTGTCCCGATTGGACATTCAGTACTTC.

This rearrangement joins TRBV11-2 to TRBJ2-3; a weak D match, TRBD2 (6 bases). Germline V gene sequence: CDR1 SGHAT, CDR2 FQNNGV. The CDR3 extends over 19 amino acids. V gave up 3 bases and J gave up 1 base, with 23 bases separating them. The CDR3 bases are TGTGCCAGCAGCTTCCCCACCTTACTAGCTGGGCGGGGCACAGATACGCAGTATTTT. It is translated as CASSFPTLLAGRGTDTQYF. The full variable domain, in which reference TRBV11-2 and TRBJ2-3 provide the parts outside the CDR3, is EAGVAQSPRYKIIEKRQSVAFWCNPISGHATLYWYQQILGQGPKLLIQFQNNGVVDDSQLPKDRFSAERLKGVDSTLKIQPAKLEDSAVYLCASSFPTLLAGRGTDTQYFGPGTRLTVL.

This rearrangement joins TRBV11-3 to TRBJ2-3; D not resolved. Germline V gives CDR1 SGHNT, CDR2 YENEEA. With 4 bases removed from V and 6 bases from J, the gap between germline ends came to 14 bases. The CDR3 runs to 14 residues. CDR3 DNA: TGTGCCAGCAGCTCCCATCTCCGTCGCGATACGCAGTATTTT. This translates into CASSSHLRRDTQYF.

The chain is built from TRBV19 and TRBJ1-2, with D possibly TRBD1 on 6 matching bases. Germline CDR1 LNHDA, CDR2 SQIVND (reference sequence). The CDR3 covers 14 residues. The V gene lost 3 bases and the J gene lost 4 bases, with 12 bases spanning the gap. CDR3 loop: CASSMRQVFYGYTF. The CDR3 nucleotides read TGTGCCAGTAGTATGCGACAGGTCTTCTATGGCTACACCTTC.

The J gene is TRBJ1-2, the V gene TRBV5-6; D is perhaps TRBD1 (6 bases). The length of the CDR3 is 13 residues. Trimming shortened V by 0 bases and J by 6 bases, and 9 bases separated the two germline ends. The germline V gene has CDR1 SGHDT and CDR2 YYEEEE. The CDR3 is CASSLGQGHGYTF. In nucleotides, the CDR3 is TGTGCCAGCAGCTTGGGCCAGGGGCATGGCTACACCTTC.

This chain connects TRBV5-1 to TRBJ2-7, with D possibly matching TRBD1 (6 bases). V lost 4 bases, J lost 7 bases, and 12 bases lay in between. Looked up from germline, CDR1 is SGHRS and CDR2 is YFSETQ. The CDR3 is made up of 12 amino acids. CDR3 protein: CASSPTGKEQYV. The CDR3 DNA sequence: TGCGCCAGCAGCCCGACAGGTAAAGAGCAGTACGTC.

J is TRBJ1-5 and V is TRBV5-6; 7 bases fit TRBD1. Germline CDR1 reads SGHDT; CDR2 reads YYEEEE. CDR3 length equals 16 residues. V shed 4 bases, J shed 2 bases, and the junction held 9 bases outside the gene matches. The CDR3 is CASSRNTGVGNQPQHF. The CDR3 nucleotides are TGTGCCAGCAGCCGAAATACAGGGGTGGGCAATCAGCCCCAGCATTTT.

The count of this clone is one. This likely comes from a read error, as the CDR3 has no conserved phenylalanine or tryptophan at its end. The rearrangement joins TRBV6-4 to TRBJ1-1, with D possibly being TRBD1 (5 bases). CDR1 MRHNA and CDR2 SNTAGT come from the germline V gene. The CDR3 totals 15 residues. V lost 5 bases, J lost 1 base, and 14 bases lay in between. CDR3 in amino acids: CASSSDGGGNTEAFL. The CDR3 nucleotides read TGTGCCAGCAGTTCGGACGGGGGGGGGAACACTGAAGCTTTCCTT.

The V and J genes are TRBV5-1 and TRBJ1-2; D remains unclear. Trimming took off 0 bases at V and 6 bases at J, with 6 bases between the two ends. The CDR3 consists of 12 residues. Per germline, CDR1 SGHRS and CDR2 YFSETQ. The CDR3 DNA is TGCGCCAGCAGCTTGGGGGTGGATGGCTACACCTTC. Its protein product is CASSLGVDGYTF.

This chain links TRBV6-1 with TRBJ1-6; 8 bases align to TRBD1. Trimming at V came to 6 bases and at J to 9 bases, leaving 10 bases not matched to a gene. Germline V gene data show CDR1 as MNHNS and CDR2 as SASEGT. There are 15 residues in the CDR3. The CDR3 sequence: CASSAQRGQVSPLHF. CDR3 DNA sequence: TGTGCCAGCAGCGCACAGAGGGGACAGGTTTCACCCCTCCACTTT.

The chain joins TRBV14 to TRBJ1-3; D ambiguous. This CDR3 is 15 amino acids long. V was pared by 0 bases and J by 0 bases, with 6 bases between. Germline V gene lookup returns CDR1 SGHDN and CDR2 FVKESK. CDR3 protein: CASSQEKNSGNTIYF. As DNA, the CDR3 is TGTGCCAGCAGCCAAGAGAAGAACTCTGGAAACACCATATATTTT.

The V call is TRBV7-3, the J call TRBJ1-3; 10 bases agree with TRBD1. Germline assignment: CDR1 SGHTA and CDR2 FQGTGA. The CDR3 has 16 residues. V gave up 3 bases and J gave up 4 bases; unmatched junction bases: 6. The CDR3 spells CASSLSEDRGGNTIYF. CDR3 nucleotide sequence: TGTGCCAGCAGCTTGAGTGAGGACAGGGGGGGAAACACCATATATTTT.

CDR3 amino acids: CASMSSGFRNHQPQHF. The CDR3 DNA sequence: TGTGCCAGTATGAGTTCAGGATTCCGCAACCATCAGCCCCAGCATTTT. The chain is built from TRBV19 and TRBJ1-5; no clear D gene. V was clipped by 7 bases and J by 5 bases, with 21 bases between them. This CDR3 contains 16 residues. Germline V gene lookup returns CDR1 LNHDA and CDR2 SQIVND (reference sequence).

A single count supports this clone. The chain employs TRBV6-1 and TRBJ1-1, with 8 bases that match TRBD1. Germline V gene lookup returns CDR1 MNHNS and CDR2 SASEGT. Unmatched junction bases numbered 8, after V lost 8 bases and J lost 3 bases. The CDR3 spans 14 residues. The CDR3, as DNA: TGTGCCAGCCGTATATCAGGGGGCTACACTGAAGCTTTCTTT. Translating gives CASRISGGYTEAFF.

The V call is TRBV7-8, the J call TRBJ2-7; 10 bases match TRBD1. J was trimmed by 6 bases and V by 1 base; bases with no gene match: 0. CDR1 and CDR2 from the germline V gene are SGHVS and FQNEAQ. The length of the CDR3 is 13 residues. The CDR3 DNA reads as TGTGCCAGCAGCTTAGGGACAGGGGGCGAGCAGTACGTC. Protein product: CASSLGTGGEQYV.

This rearrangement joins TRBV11-2 to TRBJ2-4; D tentatively fits TRBD1 or TRBD2 (6 bases each). CDR3 length: 18 residues. The germline CDR1 and CDR2 sequences are SGHAT and FQNNGV. V lost 5 bases and J lost 7, with 27 bases in between. The CDR3 spells CASSPEGGSSQLENIQYF. The CDR3 coding sequence is TGTGCCAGCAGCCCTGAGGGGGGTTCAAGCCAATTGGAGAACATTCAGTACTTC.

The genes are TRBV7-3 and TRBJ2-1; no clear D. The CDR3 spans 13 residues. In germline, CDR1 is SGHTA, CDR2 FQGTGA. Trimming removed 5 bases at V and 8 bases at J, with 13 bases between. The CDR3 protein is CASSQTPWDEQFF. In nucleotides, the CDR3 is TGTGCCAGCAGCCAAACACCCTGGGATGAGCAGTTCTTC.

The chain has TRBV6-1 and TRBJ2-7; D may correspond to TRBD1 or TRBD2 (5 bases each). Trimming cost V 3 bases and J 10 bases, with 10 bases left between them. The CDR3 sequence is 11 residues long. The germline V gene encodes CDR1 MNHNS and CDR2 SASEGT. The CDR3 loop is CASSETGTQYV. The CDR3 DNA reads TGTGCCAGCAGTGAGACCGGGACCCAGTACGTC.